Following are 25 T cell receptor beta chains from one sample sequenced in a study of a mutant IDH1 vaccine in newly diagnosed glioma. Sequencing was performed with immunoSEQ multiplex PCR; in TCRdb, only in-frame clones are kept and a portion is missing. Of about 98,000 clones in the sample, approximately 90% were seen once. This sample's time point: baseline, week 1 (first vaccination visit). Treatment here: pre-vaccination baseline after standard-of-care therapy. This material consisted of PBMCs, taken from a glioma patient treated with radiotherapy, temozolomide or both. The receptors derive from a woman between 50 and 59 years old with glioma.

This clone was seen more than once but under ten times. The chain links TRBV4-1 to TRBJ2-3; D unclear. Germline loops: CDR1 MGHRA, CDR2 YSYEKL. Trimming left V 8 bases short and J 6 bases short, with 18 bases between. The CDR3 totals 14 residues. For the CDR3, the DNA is TGCGCCAGCGCGAAGACGGGCTCGGTGGATACGCAGTATTTT. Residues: CASAKTGSVDTQYF.

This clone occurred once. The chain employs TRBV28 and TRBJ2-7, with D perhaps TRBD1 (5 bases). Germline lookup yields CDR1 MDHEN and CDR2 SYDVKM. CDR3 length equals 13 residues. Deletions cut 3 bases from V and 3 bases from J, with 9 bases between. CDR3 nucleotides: TGTGCCAGCAGTTTCAGGGATAACTACGAGCAGTACTTC. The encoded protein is CASSFRDNYEQYF.

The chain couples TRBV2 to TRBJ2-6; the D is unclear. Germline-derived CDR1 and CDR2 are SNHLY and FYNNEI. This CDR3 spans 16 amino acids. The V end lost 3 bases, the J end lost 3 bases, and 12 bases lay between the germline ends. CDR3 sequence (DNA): TGTGCCAGCAGTGAGGCGAAGGGTGTTGGGGCCAACGTCCTGACTTTC. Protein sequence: CASSEAKGVGANVLTF.

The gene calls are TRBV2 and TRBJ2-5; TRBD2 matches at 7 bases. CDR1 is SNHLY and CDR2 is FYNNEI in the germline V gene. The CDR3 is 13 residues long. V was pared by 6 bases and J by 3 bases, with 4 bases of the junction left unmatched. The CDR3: CASRSSGEETQYF. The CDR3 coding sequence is TGTGCCAGCAGGTCAAGCGGGGAAGAGACCCAGTACTTC. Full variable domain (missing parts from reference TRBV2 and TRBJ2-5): EPEVTQTPSHQVTQMGQEVILRCVPISNHLYFYWYRQILGQKVEFLVSFYNNEISEKSEIFDDQFSVERPDGSNFTLKIRSTKLEDSAMYFCASRSSGEETQYFGPGTRLLVL.

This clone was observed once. The CDR3 DNA reads TGTGCCAGCACCTATTCCGTAGGTCAGGAGAATTCACCCCTCCACTTT. Translating it yields CASTYSVGQENSPLHF. V gene TRBV28 combines with J gene TRBJ1-6; D call uncertain. Trimming pared 7 bases from V and 7 bases from J, leaving 20 bases between. The CDR3 is 16 amino acids. Germline V gene lookup returns CDR1 MDHEN and CDR2 SYDVKM.

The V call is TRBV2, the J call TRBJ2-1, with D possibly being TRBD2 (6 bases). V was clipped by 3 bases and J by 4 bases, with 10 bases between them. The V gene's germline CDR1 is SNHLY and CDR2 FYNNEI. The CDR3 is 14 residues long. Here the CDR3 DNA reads TGTGCCAGCAGTGAGGGTAGCGGTTACAATGAGCAGTTCTTC. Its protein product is CASSEGSGYNEQFF.

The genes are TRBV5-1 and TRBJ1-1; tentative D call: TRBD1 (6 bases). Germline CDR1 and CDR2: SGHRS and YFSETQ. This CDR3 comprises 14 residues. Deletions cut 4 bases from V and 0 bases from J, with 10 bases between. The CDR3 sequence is CASSQGTMNTEAFF. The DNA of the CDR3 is TGCGCCAGCAGCCAGGGGACAATGAACACTGAAGCTTTCTTT.

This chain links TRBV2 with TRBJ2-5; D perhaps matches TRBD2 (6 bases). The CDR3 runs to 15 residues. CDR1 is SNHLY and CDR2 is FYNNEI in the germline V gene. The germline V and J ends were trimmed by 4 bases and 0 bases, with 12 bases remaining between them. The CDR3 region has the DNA TGTGCCAGCAGTGGGTACCGGGAGTACCAAGAGACCCAGTACTTC. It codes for CASSGYREYQETQYF.

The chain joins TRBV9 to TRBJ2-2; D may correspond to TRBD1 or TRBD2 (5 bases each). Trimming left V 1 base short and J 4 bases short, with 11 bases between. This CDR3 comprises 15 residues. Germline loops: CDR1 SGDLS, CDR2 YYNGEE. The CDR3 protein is CASSVITGGTGELFF. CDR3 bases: TGTGCCAGCAGCGTAATAACAGGAGGCACCGGGGAGCTGTTTTTT. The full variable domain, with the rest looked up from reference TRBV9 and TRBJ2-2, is DSGVTQTPKHLITATGQRVTLRCSPRSGDLSVYWYQQSLDQGLQFLIQYYNGEERAKGNILERFSAQQFPDLHSELNLSSLELGDSALYFCASSVITGGTGELFFGEGSRLTVL.

The CDR3 coding sequence is TGTGCCAGCAGCCAAGAACTAGCGGGCAGTTCCTACGAGCAGTACTTC. This sequence encodes CASSQELAGSSYEQYF. The genes are TRBV4-2 and TRBJ2-7; 9 nucleotides align to TRBD2. Per germline, CDR1 LGHNA and CDR2 YNFKEQ. Trimming cost V 0 bases and J 1 base; bases outside gene matches: 4. This CDR3 is built from 16 residues.

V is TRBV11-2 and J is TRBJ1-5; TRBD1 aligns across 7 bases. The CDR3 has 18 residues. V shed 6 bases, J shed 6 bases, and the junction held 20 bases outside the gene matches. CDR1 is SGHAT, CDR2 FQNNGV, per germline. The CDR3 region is CASSLPWGKTGESQPQHF. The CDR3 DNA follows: TGTGCCAGCAGTCTCCCCTGGGGTAAAACAGGGGAGAGTCAGCCCCAGCATTTT.

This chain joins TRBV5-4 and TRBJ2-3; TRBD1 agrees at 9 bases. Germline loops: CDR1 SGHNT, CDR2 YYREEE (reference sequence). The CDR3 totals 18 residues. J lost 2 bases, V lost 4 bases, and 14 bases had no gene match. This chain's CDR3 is CASSPAGTGRGFTDTQYF. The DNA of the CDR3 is TGTGCCAGCAGCCCAGCCGGGACAGGGAGGGGATTCACAGATACGCAGTATTTT.

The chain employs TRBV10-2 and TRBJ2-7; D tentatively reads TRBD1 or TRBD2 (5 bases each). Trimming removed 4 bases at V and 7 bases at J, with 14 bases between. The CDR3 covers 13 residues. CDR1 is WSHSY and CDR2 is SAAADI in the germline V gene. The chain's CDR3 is CASSGDLLSEQYF. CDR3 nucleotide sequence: TGCGCCAGCAGTGGGGACCTTCTGTCGGAGCAGTACTTC.

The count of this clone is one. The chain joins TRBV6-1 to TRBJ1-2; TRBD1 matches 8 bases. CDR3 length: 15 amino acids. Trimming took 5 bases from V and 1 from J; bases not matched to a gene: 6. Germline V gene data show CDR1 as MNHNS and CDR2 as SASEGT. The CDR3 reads CASSTWTGFNYGYTF. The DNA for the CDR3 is TGTGCCAGCAGTACCTGGACAGGGTTTAACTATGGCTACACCTTC.

The CDR3 nucleotides read TGTGCCACCGAAGCGGGACAGGGGGCTGAAGAGCAGTACTTC. Encoded protein: CATEAGQGAEEQYF. The chain links TRBV2 to TRBJ2-7; TRBD1 agrees at 12 bases. Germline CDR1 is SNHLY and CDR2 is FYNNEI. The ends lost 10 bases at V and 7 bases at J; junction bases unmatched: 11. This CDR3 is 14 amino acids long.

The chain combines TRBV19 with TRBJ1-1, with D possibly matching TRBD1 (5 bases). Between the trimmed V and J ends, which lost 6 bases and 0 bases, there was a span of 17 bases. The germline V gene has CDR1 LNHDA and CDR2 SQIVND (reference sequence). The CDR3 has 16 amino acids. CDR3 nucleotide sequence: TGTGCCAGTAGACTTACCTGGCGGACACTGAACACTGAAGCTTTCTTT. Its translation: CASRLTWRTLNTEAFF.

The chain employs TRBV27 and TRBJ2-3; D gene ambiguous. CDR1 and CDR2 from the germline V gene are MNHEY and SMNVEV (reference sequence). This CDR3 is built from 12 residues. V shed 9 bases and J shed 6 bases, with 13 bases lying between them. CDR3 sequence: CASSDTPDTQYF. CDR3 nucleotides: TGTGCCAGTTCGGATACCCCGGATACGCAGTATTTT.

The CDR3 DNA reads TGTGCCAGCAGTTTAGGGGGGGCGGCGGACTATGGCTACACCTTC. This sequence encodes CASSLGGAADYGYTF. The chain is built from TRBV28 and TRBJ1-2; D is possibly TRBD1 (6 bases). V was cut by 2 bases and J by 3 bases, with 13 bases left in between. The CDR3 consists of 15 residues. Germline-derived CDR1 and CDR2 are MDHEN and SYDVKM.

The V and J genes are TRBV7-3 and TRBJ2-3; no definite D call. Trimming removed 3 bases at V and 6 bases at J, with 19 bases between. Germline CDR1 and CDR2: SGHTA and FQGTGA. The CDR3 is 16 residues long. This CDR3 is CASSLRGGNEWDTQYF. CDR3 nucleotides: TGTGCCAGCAGCTTGAGAGGCGGAAATGAATGGGATACGCAGTATTTT.

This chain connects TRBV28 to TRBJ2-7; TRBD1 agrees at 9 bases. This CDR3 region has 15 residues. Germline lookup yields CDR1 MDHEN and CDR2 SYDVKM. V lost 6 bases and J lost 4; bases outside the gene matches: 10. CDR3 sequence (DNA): TGTGCCAGCAGCCCAGGGACAGGGTCAAAGTACGAGCAGTACTTC. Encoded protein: CASSPGTGSKYEQYF.

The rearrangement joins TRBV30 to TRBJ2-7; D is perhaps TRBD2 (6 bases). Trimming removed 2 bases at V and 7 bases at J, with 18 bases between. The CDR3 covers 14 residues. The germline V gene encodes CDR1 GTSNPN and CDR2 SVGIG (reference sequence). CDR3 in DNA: TGTGCCTGGAGTCGGGGGACTGGGAGAGGGGAGCAGTACTTC. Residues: CAWSRGTGRGEQYF.

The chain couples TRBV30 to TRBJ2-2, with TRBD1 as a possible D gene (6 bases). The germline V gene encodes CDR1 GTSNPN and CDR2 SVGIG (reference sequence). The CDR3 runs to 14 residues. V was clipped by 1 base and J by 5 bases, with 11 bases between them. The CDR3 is CAWSEGRGTGELFF. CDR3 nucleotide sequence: TGTGCCTGGAGTGAGGGCAGGGGAACCGGGGAGCTGTTTTTT.

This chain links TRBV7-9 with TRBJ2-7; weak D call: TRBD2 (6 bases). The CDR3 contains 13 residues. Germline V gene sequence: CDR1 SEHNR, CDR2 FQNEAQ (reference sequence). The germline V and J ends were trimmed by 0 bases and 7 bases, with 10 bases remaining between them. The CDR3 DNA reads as TGTGCCAGCAGCTTAGCGGCAGGGAGGGAGCAGTACTTC. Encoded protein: CASSLAAGREQYF.

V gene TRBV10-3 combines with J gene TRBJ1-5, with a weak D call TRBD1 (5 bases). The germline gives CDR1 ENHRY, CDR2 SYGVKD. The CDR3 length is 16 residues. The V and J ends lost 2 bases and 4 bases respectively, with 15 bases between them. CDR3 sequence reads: CAISEGSTAQNQPQHF. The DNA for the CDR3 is TGTGCCATCAGTGAGGGTTCGACAGCCCAGAATCAGCCCCAGCATTTT.

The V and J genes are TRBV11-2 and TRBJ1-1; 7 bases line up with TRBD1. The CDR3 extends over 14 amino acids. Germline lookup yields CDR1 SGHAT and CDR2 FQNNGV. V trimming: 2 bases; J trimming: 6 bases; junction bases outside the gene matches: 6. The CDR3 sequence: CASSLPRQGPEAFF. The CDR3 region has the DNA TGTGCCAGCAGCTTACCCCGACAGGGACCTGAAGCTTTCTTT.